This T cell receptor beta chain was recorded in a study of blood T cell repertoires in COVID-19. This clone was seen only once. The CDR3 sequence is 16 residues long. V lost 4 bases to trimming and J lost 3 bases; unmatched junction nucleotides: 8. CDR1 is MNHEY and CDR2 is SMNVEV in the germline V gene (reference sequence). Per the study methods: Estimated nucleated cell counts came from reference gene primer amplification. Assay: immunoSEQ multiplex PCR; the TCRdb copy retains only in-frame clones and omits some. The V and J calls and the clone size are those of that table, but D and trimming were determined from the DNA. The sample has about 220,000 clones, over 75% seen once; the top ten hold 1.9%.

The receptor's source is a man aged 35 to 55 with active or convalescent COVID-19. The genes are TRBV27 and TRBJ2-1, with 8 bases lining up with TRBD1. Sequenced: peripheral blood. CDR3 nucleotides: TGTGCCAGCAGTTCCCGACAGGGGACCTTCTACAATGAGCAGTTCTTC. This translates into CASSSRQGTFYNEQFF.